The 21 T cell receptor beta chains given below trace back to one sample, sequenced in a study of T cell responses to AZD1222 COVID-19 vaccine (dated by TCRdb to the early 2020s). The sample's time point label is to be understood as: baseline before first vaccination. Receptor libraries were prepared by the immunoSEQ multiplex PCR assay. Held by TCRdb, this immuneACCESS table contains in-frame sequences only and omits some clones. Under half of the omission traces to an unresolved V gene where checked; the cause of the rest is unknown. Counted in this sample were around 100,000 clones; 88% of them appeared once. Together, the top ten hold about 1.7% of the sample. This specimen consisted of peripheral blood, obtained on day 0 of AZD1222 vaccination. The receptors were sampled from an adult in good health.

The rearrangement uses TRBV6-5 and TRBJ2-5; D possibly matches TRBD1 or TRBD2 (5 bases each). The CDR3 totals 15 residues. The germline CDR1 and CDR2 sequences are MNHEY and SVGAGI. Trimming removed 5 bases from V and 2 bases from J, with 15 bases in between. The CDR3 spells CASSLLGAQQETQYF. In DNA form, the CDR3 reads TGTGCCAGCAGTCTCCTCGGGGCCCAACAAGAGACCCAGTACTTC.

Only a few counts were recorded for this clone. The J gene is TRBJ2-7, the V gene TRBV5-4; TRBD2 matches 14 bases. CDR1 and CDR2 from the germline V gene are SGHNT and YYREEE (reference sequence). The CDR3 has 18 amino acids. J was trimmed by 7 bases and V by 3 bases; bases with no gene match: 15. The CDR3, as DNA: TGTGCCAGCAGCTATGATTTGGGACTAGCGGGAGTACGGGGGGAGCAGTACTTC. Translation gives CASSYDLGLAGVRGEQYF. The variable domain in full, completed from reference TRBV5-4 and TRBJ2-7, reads ETGVTQSPTHLIKTRGQQVTLRCSSQSGHNTVSWYQQALGQGPQFIFQYYREEENGRGNFPPRFSGLQFPNYSSELNVNALELDDSALYLCASSYDLGLAGVRGEQYFGPGTRLTVT.

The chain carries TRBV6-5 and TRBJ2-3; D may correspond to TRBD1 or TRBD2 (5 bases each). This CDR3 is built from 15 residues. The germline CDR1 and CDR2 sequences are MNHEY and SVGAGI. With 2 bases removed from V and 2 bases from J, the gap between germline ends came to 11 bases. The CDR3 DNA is TGTGCCAGCAGTTACGACCGGGGCTTCACAGATACGCAGTATTTT. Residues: CASSYDRGFTDTQYF.

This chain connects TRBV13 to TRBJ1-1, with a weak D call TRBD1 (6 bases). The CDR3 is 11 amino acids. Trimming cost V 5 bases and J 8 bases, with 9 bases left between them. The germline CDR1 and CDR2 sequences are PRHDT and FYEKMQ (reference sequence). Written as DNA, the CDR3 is TGTGCCAGCAGCCCGGGGACAGAAGCTTTCTTT. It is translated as CASSPGTEAFF.

The CDR3 nucleotides read TGTGCCAGCAGTTTCAGGGGGGCCGGGCACGAGCAGTACTTC. Translated, it gives CASSFRGAGHEQYF. The chain has TRBV28 and TRBJ2-7; TRBD1 is a possible D gene (7 bases). This CDR3 region has 14 residues. Per germline, CDR1 MDHEN and CDR2 SYDVKM. Trimming cost V 3 bases and J 5 bases, with 14 bases left between them.

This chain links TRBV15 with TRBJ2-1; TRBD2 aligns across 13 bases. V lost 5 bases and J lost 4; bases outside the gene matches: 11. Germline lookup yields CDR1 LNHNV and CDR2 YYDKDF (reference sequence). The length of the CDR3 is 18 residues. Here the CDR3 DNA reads TGTGCCACCAGCGCACGGTATGGACTAGCGGGGGCTTACAATGAGCAGTTCTTC. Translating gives CATSARYGLAGAYNEQFF.

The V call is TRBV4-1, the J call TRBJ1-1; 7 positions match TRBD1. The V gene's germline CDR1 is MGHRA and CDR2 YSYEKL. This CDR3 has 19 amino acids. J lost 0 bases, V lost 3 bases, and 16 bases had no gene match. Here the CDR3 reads CASSQFGAGQRALNTEAFF. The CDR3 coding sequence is TGCGCCAGCAGCCAGTTTGGGGCGGGACAGCGTGCCTTGAACACTGAAGCTTTCTTT.

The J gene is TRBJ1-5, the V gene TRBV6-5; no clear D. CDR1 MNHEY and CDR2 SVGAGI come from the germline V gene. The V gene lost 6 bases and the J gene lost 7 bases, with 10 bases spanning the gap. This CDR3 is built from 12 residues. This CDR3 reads CASRTEGQPQHF. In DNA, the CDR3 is TGTGCCAGCAGAACGGAAGGCCAGCCCCAGCATTTT.

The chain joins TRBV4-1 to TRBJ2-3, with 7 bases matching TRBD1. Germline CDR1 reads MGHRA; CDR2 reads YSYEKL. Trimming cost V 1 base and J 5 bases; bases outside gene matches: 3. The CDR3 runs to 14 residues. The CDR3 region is CASSQAGQVDTQYF. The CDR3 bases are TGCGCCAGCAGCCAAGCCGGACAGGTAGATACGCAGTATTTT.

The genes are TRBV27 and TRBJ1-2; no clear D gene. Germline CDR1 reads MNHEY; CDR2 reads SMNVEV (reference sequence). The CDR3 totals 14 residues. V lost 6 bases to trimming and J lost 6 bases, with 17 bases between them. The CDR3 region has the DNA TGTGCCAGCAGCAAACAAGTGTCGGCGGATGGCTACACCTTC. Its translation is CASSKQVSADGYTF.

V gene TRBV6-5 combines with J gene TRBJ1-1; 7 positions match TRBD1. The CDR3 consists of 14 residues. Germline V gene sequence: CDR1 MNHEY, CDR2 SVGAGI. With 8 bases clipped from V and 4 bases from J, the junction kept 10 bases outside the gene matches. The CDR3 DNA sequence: TGTGCCAGCGGTCTTACAGGGGTGGGCACTGAAGCTTTCTTT. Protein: CASGLTGVGTEAFF.

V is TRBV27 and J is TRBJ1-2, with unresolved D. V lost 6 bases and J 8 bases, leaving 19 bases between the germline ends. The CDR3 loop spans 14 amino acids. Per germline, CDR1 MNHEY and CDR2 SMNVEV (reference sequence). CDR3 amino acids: CASSPLGWMWGYTF. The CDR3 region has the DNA TGTGCCAGCAGCCCCCTCGGGTGGATGTGGGGCTACACCTTC.

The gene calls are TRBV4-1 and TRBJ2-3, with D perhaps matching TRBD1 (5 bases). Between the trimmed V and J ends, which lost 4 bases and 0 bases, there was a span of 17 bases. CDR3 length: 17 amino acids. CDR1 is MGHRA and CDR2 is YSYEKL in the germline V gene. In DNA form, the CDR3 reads TGCGCCAGCAGCCCGCATCAAGGACAAGTAAGCACAGATACGCAGTATTTT. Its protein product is CASSPHQGQVSTDTQYF.

This chain's CDR3 is CASSRLLYGYTF. CDR3 DNA: TGTGCCAGCAGCCGGCTACTTTATGGCTACACCTTC. J is TRBJ1-2 and V is TRBV9; D gene unclear. The CDR3 is 12 amino acids. The ends were cut back, 4 bases at V and 5 bases at J, with 9 bases in the middle. Germline CDR1 is SGDLS and CDR2 is YYNGEE.

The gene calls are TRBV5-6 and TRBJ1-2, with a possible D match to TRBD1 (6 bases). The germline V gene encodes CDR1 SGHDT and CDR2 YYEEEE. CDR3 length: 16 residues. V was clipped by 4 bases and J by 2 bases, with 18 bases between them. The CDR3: CASSQILGAVNYGYTF. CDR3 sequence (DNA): TGTGCCAGCAGCCAAATACTGGGGGCGGTAAACTATGGCTACACCTTC.

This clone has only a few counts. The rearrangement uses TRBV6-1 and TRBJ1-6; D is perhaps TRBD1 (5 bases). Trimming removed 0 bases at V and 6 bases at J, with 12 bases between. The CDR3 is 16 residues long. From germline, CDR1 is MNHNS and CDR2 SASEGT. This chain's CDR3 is CASSEAQGSGNSPLHF. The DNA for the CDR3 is TGTGCCAGCAGTGAAGCGCAGGGCTCGGGTAATTCACCCCTCCACTTT.

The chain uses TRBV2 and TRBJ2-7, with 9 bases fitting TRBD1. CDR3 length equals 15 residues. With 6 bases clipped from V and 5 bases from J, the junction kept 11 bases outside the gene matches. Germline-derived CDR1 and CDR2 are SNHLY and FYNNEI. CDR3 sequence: CASRDRQGGKDEQYF. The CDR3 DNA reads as TGTGCCAGCAGGGACCGACAGGGGGGGAAAGACGAGCAGTACTTC.

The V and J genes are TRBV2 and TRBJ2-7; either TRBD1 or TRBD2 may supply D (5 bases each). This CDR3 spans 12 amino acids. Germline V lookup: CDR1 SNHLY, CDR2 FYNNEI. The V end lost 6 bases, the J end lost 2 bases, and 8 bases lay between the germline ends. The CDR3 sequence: CASSPGPYEQYF. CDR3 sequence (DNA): TGTGCCAGCAGCCCGGGACCCTACGAGCAGTACTTC.

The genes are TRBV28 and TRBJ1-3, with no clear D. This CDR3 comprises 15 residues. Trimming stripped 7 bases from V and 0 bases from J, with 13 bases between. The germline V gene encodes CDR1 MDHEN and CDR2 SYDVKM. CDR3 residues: CASTSPLSSGNTIYF. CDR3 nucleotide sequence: TGTGCCAGCACATCCCCCCTTAGCTCTGGAAACACCATATATTTT.

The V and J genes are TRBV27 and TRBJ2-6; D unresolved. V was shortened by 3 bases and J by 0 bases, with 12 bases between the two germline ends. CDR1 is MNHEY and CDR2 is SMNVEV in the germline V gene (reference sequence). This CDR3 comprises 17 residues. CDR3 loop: CASSFTQYLSGANVLTF. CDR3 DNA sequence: TGTGCCAGCAGTTTCACACAATACCTCTCTGGGGCCAACGTCCTGACTTTC.

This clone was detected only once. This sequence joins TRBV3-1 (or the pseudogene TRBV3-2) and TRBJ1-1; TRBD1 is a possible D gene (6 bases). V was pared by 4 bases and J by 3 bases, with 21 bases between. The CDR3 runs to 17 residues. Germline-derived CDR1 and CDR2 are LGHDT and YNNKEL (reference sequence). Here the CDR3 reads CASSLRRGAKGDTEAFF. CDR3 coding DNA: TGTGCCAGCAGCCTCCGCCGGGGCGCAAAGGGGGACACTGAAGCTTTCTTT.